A selection of T cell receptor beta chains follows, all from one sample in a study of T cell responses to AZD1222 COVID-19 vaccine. The repertoire was sequenced with immunoSEQ multiplex PCR; TCRdb's copy has only in-frame clones and lacks some. The sample records about 120,000 clones, 80% to 90% being singletons. The sequenced sample was peripheral blood, obtained on day 0 of AZD1222 vaccination. The source of these receptors is an adult in good health. CDR3s include the opening cysteine and the closing phenylalanine or tryptophan. The D gene is left open where the match is weak. Clone size, where shown, is once, few, many, or a class for clones that have expanded.

j_call	clone_size	v_call	d_call	cdr3_aa	cdr3_nt
TRBJ2-5	-	TRBV3-1/TRBV3-2	TRBD2	CASSQVRLRRRGGLETQYF	TGTGCCAGCAGCCAAGTTCGCCTAAGACGGCGGGGGGGCCTAGAGACCCAGTACTTC
TRBJ1-1	-	TRBV7-3	-	CASSQDGDTEAFF	TGTGCCAGCAGCCAAGACGGGGACACTGAAGCTTTCTTT
TRBJ1-6	-	TRBV7-9	-	CASSPRGNSPLHF	TGTGCCAGCAGCCCAAGGGGGAATTCACCCCTCCACTTT
TRBJ2-3	-	TRBV4-1	TRBD1	CASSRTGSTDTQYF	TGCGCCAGCAGTAGGACAGGTAGCACAGATACGCAGTATTTT
TRBJ1-4	once	TRBV9	-	CASTNGDNEKLFF	TGTGCCAGCACCAATGGGGATAATGAAAAACTGTTTTTT
TRBJ2-5	-	TRBV20-1	-	CSARVGTQYF	TGCAGTGCTAGGGTTGGGACCCAGTACTTC
TRBJ2-3	-	TRBV30	TRBD2	CAWSPSGGDTQYF	TGTGCCTGGAGCCCAAGCGGGGGTGATACGCAGTATTTT
TRBJ2-3	few	TRBV30	-	CALGLGTDTQYF	TGTGCCCTCGGTTTAGGCACAGATACGCAGTATTTT
TRBJ1-6	-	TRBV27	TRBD1	CASRGTGSSPLHF	TGTGCCAGCAGGGGGACAGGGAGTTCACCCCTCCACTTT
TRBJ1-1	-	TRBV10-3	-	CAIKRAGTGGGNTEAFF	TGTGCCATCAAGCGGGCGGGTACGGGCGGCGGGAACACTGAAGCTTTCTTT
TRBJ1-5	once	TRBV27	-	CASSFLGDQPQHF	TGTGCCAGCAGTTTCCTAGGGGATCAGCCCCAGCATTTT
TRBJ1-5	-	TRBV2	TRBD1	CASSLGTGGGQPQHF	TGTGCCAGCAGCCTAGGGACAGGGGGCGGTCAGCCCCAGCATTTT
TRBJ1-4	-	TRBV6-5	-	CASSYESGLGEKLFF	TGTGCCAGCAGTTATGAGTCCGGGCTCGGAGAAAAACTGTTTTTT
TRBJ2-1	-	TRBV30	TRBD2	CAWSPGGSGRQQFF	TGTGCCTGGAGCCCGGGGGGTAGCGGGAGGCAGCAGTTCTTC
TRBJ2-3	few	TRBV29-1	TRBD2	CSVGGTWGTDTQYF	TGCAGCGTCGGGGGGACTTGGGGCACAGATACGCAGTATTTT
TRBJ1-2	-	TRBV2	-	CASSDSPYGYTF	TGTGCCAGCAGTGACAGCCCCTATGGCTACACCTTC